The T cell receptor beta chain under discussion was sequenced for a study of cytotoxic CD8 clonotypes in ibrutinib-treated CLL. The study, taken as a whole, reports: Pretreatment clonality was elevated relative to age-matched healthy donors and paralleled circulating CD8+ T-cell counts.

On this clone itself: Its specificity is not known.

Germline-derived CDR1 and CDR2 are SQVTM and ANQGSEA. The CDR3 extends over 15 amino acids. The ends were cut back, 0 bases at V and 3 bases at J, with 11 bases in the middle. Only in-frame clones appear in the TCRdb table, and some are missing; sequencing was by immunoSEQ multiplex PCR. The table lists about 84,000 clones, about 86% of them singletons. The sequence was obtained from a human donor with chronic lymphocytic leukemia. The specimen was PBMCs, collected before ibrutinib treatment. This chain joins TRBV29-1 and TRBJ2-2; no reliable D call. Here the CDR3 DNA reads TGCAGCGTTGAAGATAGGCCAGGAGACACCGGGGAGCTGTTTTTT. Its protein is CSVEDRPGDTGELFF.